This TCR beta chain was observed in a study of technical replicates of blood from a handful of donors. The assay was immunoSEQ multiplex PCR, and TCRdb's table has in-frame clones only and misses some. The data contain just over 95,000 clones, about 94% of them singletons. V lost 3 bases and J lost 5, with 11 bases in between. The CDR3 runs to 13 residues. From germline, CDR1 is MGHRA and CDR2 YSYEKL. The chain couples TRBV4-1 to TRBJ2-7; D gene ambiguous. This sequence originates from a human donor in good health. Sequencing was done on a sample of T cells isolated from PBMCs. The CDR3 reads CASSHLDQNEQYF. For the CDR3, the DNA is TGCGCCAGCAGCCACCTTGATCAGAACGAGCAGTACTTC.